This entry lists 23 T cell receptor beta chains sequenced from one sample in a study of vaccination and CD4 T cells after COVID-19. Noted treatment: roughly 10-day PBMC culture with coronavirus spike peptide pools or control peptides (ViraFEST assay). Sequence data for DNA of cultured CD4+ T cells were generated by the Oncomine TCR Beta short-read assay. TCRdb independently ran MiXCR on the PCR reads; one entry per CDR3 protein. The sample shows some 16,000 distinct CDR3 sequences, approximately 50% of them seen only once. Their recognized antigens are unknown. The material was CD4+ T cells from blood, cultured in vitro, obtained before SARS-CoV-2 vaccination. These receptors came from a human donor who had recovered from COVID-19.

This clonotype occurred a few times. V and J are TRBV7-9 and TRBJ2-4; 9 nucleotides match TRBD2. The CDR3 spans 16 residues. V was pared by 0 bases and J by 9 bases, with 9 bases of the junction left unmatched. From germline, CDR1 is SEHNR and CDR2 FQNEAQ (reference sequence). The CDR3: CASSLAGGGAFGIQYF. For the CDR3, the DNA is TGTGCCAGCAGCTTAGCGGGCGGGGGGGCCTTCGGCATTCAGTACTTC.

This clonotype was observed a few times. The gene calls are TRBV7-2 and TRBJ1-6, with D perhaps TRBD1 (5 bases). Looked up from germline, CDR1 is SGHTA and CDR2 is FQGNSA. With 4 bases removed from V and 7 bases from J, the gap between germline ends came to 14 bases. CDR3 length: 15 amino acids. The CDR3 region has the DNA TGTGCCAGCAGCTCAACCGGGACCGGAAATTCACCCCTCCACTTT. Encoded protein: CASSSTGTGNSPLHF.

The chain links TRBV12-3 or TRBV12-4 to TRBJ2-2; the D gene is possibly TRBD1 (6 bases). The V gene lost 2 bases and the J gene lost 4 bases, with 8 bases spanning the gap. CDR3 size: 14 residues. CDR3 in DNA: TGTGCCAGCAGTTTAAGCAGGGGCACCGGGGAGCTGTTTTTT. Protein product: CASSLSRGTGELFF.

The chain recombines TRBV4-2 with TRBJ1-2; 7 bases are a match to TRBD1. V gave up 5 bases and J gave up 4 bases; unmatched junction bases: 7. The CDR3 spans 14 residues. Germline-derived CDR1 and CDR2 are LGHNA and YNFKEQ. Here the CDR3 DNA reads TGTGCCAGCAGCGAAAGGCGGGACAGCTATGGCTACACCTTC. This sequence encodes CASSERRDSYGYTF.

This clonotype has just a few counts. The V gene is TRBV15, the J gene TRBJ1-6; perhaps TRBD1 as D (5 bases). V was cut by 5 bases and J by 7 bases, with 12 bases left in between. Germline V gene sequence: CDR1 LNHNV, CDR2 YYDKDF (reference sequence). The CDR3 spans 14 residues. The CDR3 DNA is TGTGCCACCAGCGGGGCCGGGACCAATTCACCCCTCCACTTT. Amino acids: CATSGAGTNSPLHF.

This chain joins TRBV30 and TRBJ1-5; tentative D call: TRBD1 (6 bases). The germline V and J ends were trimmed by 4 bases and 6 bases, with 13 bases remaining between them. This CDR3 is built from 13 residues. Germline CDR1 and CDR2: GTSNPN and SVGIG (reference sequence). This chain's CDR3 is CAWTAGGGQPQHF. The CDR3 nucleotides are TGTGCCTGGACGGCGGGAGGGGGTCAGCCCCAGCATTTT. The full variable domain, its missing parts supplied by reference TRBV30 and TRBJ1-5, is SQTIHQWPATLVQPVGSPLSLECTVEGTSNPNLYWYRQAAGRGLQLLFYSVGIGQISSEVPQNLSASRPQDRQFILSSKKLLLSDSGFYLCAWTAGGGQPQHFGDGTRLSIL.

The rearrangement joins TRBV6-2 or TRBV6-3 to TRBJ1-6; 7 positions match TRBD1. This CDR3 has 15 amino acids. CDR1 is MNHEY and CDR2 is SVGEGT in the germline V gene. The ends lost 1 base at V and 8 bases at J; junction bases unmatched: 5. This chain's CDR3 is CASSYLQGVDSPLHF. As DNA, the CDR3 is TGTGCCAGCAGTTACTTGCAGGGGGTTGATTCACCCCTCCACTTT.

The V gene is TRBV7-2, the J gene TRBJ2-5, with 10 bases lining up with TRBD1. The CDR3 runs 15 residues. The junction had 4 bases not matched to a gene; V was cut back by 3 bases and J by 3 bases. Germline CDR1 is SGHTA and CDR2 is FQGNSA. This CDR3 reads CASSFPGQGKETQYF. CDR3 nucleotide sequence: TGTGCCAGCAGCTTCCCGGGACAGGGGAAAGAGACCCAGTACTTC.

The chain carries TRBV11-2 and TRBJ1-1; D call uncertain. The CDR3 extends over 14 amino acids. V shed 1 base and J shed 1 base, with 7 bases lying between them. Germline assignment: CDR1 SGHAT and CDR2 FQNNGV. The CDR3 coding sequence is TGTGCCAGCAGCTTAGTACCCGAGAACACTGAAGCTTTCTTT. It codes for CASSLVPENTEAFF. The full variable domain, with the rest looked up from reference TRBV11-2 and TRBJ1-1, is EAGVAQSPRYKIIEKRQSVAFWCNPISGHATLYWYQQILGQGPKLLIQFQNNGVVDDSQLPKDRFSAERLKGVDSTLKIQPAKLEDSAVYLCASSLVPENTEAFFGQGTRLTVV.

This clonotype has only a few counts. This sequence joins TRBV20-1 and TRBJ1-5; a weak D match, TRBD1 (6 bases). The CDR3 extends over 16 amino acids. V lost 4 bases to trimming and J lost 4 bases, with 20 bases between them. Germline V gives CDR1 DFQATT, CDR2 SNEGSKA (reference sequence). CDR3 in amino acids: CSATSLQGVRNQPQHF. The CDR3 nucleotides read TGCAGTGCTACCTCGCTACAGGGAGTGAGGAATCAGCCCCAGCATTTT.

The genes are TRBV4-1 and TRBJ2-2; weak D call: TRBD1 (5 bases). The CDR3 loop spans 15 amino acids. Germline V gene lookup returns CDR1 MGHRA and CDR2 YSYEKL. The V gene lost 1 base and the J gene lost 1 base, with 7 bases spanning the gap. CDR3 sequence (DNA): TGCGCCAGCAGCCAAGGGACAAGGAACACCGGGGAGCTGTTTTTT. Residues: CASSQGTRNTGELFF.

The chain employs TRBV6-2 or TRBV6-3 and TRBJ2-4; 11 bases match TRBD1. J lost 1 base, V lost 2 bases, and 7 bases had no gene match. The CDR3 extends over 18 amino acids. Germline CDR1 reads MNHEY; CDR2 reads SVGEGT. The CDR3 sequence: CASSYGQGAEGAKNIQYF. CDR3 nucleotide sequence: TGTGCCAGCAGTTACGGACAGGGGGCAGAGGGGGCCAAAAACATTCAGTACTTC.

The chain has TRBV28 and TRBJ2-7; D is possibly TRBD2 (5 bases). This CDR3 region has 15 residues. V dropped 8 bases and J dropped 4 bases, with 21 bases sitting between them. The germline V gene encodes CDR1 MDHEN and CDR2 SYDVKM. CDR3 loop: CASQPLAALAYEQYF. In nucleotides, the CDR3 is TGTGCCAGCCAACCTCTAGCCGCTCTAGCTTACGAGCAGTACTTC.

The chain is built from TRBV4-2 and TRBJ1-6; D call uncertain. Germline V lookup: CDR1 LGHNA, CDR2 YNFKEQ. The V gene lost 0 bases and the J gene lost 8 bases, with 17 bases spanning the gap. The CDR3 is 17 amino acids. The CDR3 loop reads CASSQEAARSDHSPLHF. The CDR3 bases are TGTGCCAGCAGCCAAGAAGCAGCGAGGTCTGACCATTCACCCCTCCACTTT.

The chain uses TRBV12-3 or TRBV12-4 and TRBJ1-2, with 7 nucleotides matching TRBD1. This CDR3 has 13 amino acids. Unmatched junction bases numbered 2, after V lost 4 bases and J lost 3 bases. The chain's CDR3 is CASSSGQDYGYTF. In DNA, the CDR3 is TGTGCCAGCAGTTCCGGACAGGACTATGGCTACACCTTC.

The J gene is TRBJ1-4, the V gene TRBV4-1; D remains ambiguous. The CDR3 is 14 amino acids. Trimming took off 3 bases at V and 0 bases at J, with 5 bases between the two ends. Germline CDR1 MGHRA, CDR2 YSYEKL. DNA for the CDR3: TGCGCCAGCAGCCAGGGCGCAACTAATGAAAAACTGTTTTTT. Amino acid sequence: CASSQGATNEKLFF.

This clonotype showed up just a few times. One junction end does not reproduce the germline sequence, and a read error may be involved. The chain combines TRBV2 with TRBJ1-2, with 7 bases aligning to TRBD1. CDR3 length: 14 residues. The V gene's germline CDR1 is SNHLY and CDR2 FYNNEI. CDR3 DNA: TGTGCCAGCAGCGAAGACAGGGTAAACTATGGCTACACCTTC. As protein: CASSEDRVNYGYTF. Drawing the rest from reference TRBV2 and TRBJ1-2, the complete variable domain is EPEVTQTPSHQVTQMGQEVILRCVPISNHLYFYWYRQILGQKVEFLVSFYNNEISEKSEIFDDQFSVERPDGSNFTLKIRSTKLEDSAMYFCASSEDRVNYGYTFGSGTRLTVV.

The chain uses TRBV6-1 and TRBJ1-2; tentative D call: TRBD1 (6 bases). Germline V CDR1 and CDR2: MNHNS, SASEGT. CDR3 length: 15 amino acids. With 3 bases removed from V and 0 bases from J, the gap between germline ends came to 11 bases. The CDR3 sequence: CASSDGQPANYGYTF. The CDR3 bases are TGTGCCAGCAGTGATGGACAGCCGGCTAACTATGGCTACACCTTC.

This rearrangement joins TRBV19 to TRBJ1-5; TRBD1 matches 8 bases. V gave up 0 bases and J gave up 0 bases; unmatched junction bases: 7. The CDR3 contains 18 residues. Germline loops: CDR1 LNHDA, CDR2 SQIVND (reference sequence). The CDR3 here is CASSIDLGTGDSNQPQHF. CDR3 DNA sequence: TGTGCCAGTAGTATAGATCTTGGGACAGGAGATAGCAATCAGCCCCAGCATTTT.

This clonotype was detected a few times. The chain has TRBV20-1 and TRBJ1-1, with D perhaps matching TRBD1 (5 bases). Germline values: CDR1 DFQATT, CDR2 SNEGSKA (reference sequence). The CDR3 is 15 amino acids. The germline V and J ends were trimmed by 2 bases and 0 bases, with 13 bases remaining between them. The CDR3 loop is CSARTGQTMNTEAFF. The CDR3 region has the DNA TGCAGTGCTAGAACGGGGCAGACAATGAACACTGAAGCTTTCTTT.

The J gene is TRBJ2-1, the V gene TRBV20-1; a possible D gene is TRBD1 (5 bases). With 3 bases removed from V and 4 bases from J, the gap between germline ends came to 16 bases. CDR3 length: 15 residues. Germline V CDR1 and CDR2: DFQATT, SNEGSKA (reference sequence). The chain's CDR3 is CSARGSRAMYNEQFF. In DNA, the CDR3 is TGCAGTGCTAGGGGTTCCAGGGCGATGTACAATGAGCAGTTCTTC.

The chain's CDR3 is CASSTRFGLNYEQYF. CDR3 DNA sequence: TGTGCCAGCAGCACGCGATTCGGACTAAACTACGAGCAGTACTTC. This chain connects TRBV7-8 to TRBJ2-7; tentatively, D is TRBD2 (6 bases). The CDR3 extends over 15 amino acids. With 5 bases removed from V and 3 bases from J, the gap between germline ends came to 17 bases. The germline V gene has CDR1 SGHVS and CDR2 FQNEAQ. Using reference TRBV7-8 and TRBJ2-7 for the parts outside the CDR3, the full variable domain is GAGVSQSPRYKVAKRGQDVALRCDPISGHVSLFWYQQALGQGPEFLTYFQNEAQLDKSGLPSDRFFAERPEGSVSTLKIQRTQQEDSAVYLCASSTRFGLNYEQYFGPGTRLTVT.

The V gene is TRBV6-1, the J gene TRBJ1-1, with D perhaps matching TRBD1 (5 bases). Looked up from germline, CDR1 is MNHNS and CDR2 is SASEGT. Trimming shortened V by 8 bases and J by 4 bases, and 20 bases separated the two germline ends. The CDR3 is 15 amino acids. As DNA, the CDR3 is TGTGCCAGCCTTAAGACCAGGGAGGTGGTCACTGAAGCTTTCTTT. It yields the protein CASLKTREVVTEAFF.